This TCR beta chain stems from a study of vaccination and CD4 T cells after COVID-19. Time point: late sampling 161 to 241 days after vaccination in a few convalescent patients. Treatment in this sample: roughly 10-day PBMC culture with coronavirus spike peptide pools or control peptides (ViraFEST assay). The CDR3 runs 14 residues. V was clipped by 1 base and J by 4 bases, with 11 bases between them. Germline V gives CDR1 DFQATT, CDR2 SNEGSKA (reference sequence). CD4+ T cells that had been cultured provided DNA sequenced with the Oncomine TCR Beta short-read assay. TCRdb called the PCR reads again in MiXCR, with one record for every CDR3 protein. The sample carries roughly 20,000 distinct CDR3 sequences, roughly 46% recorded once. This clonotype was picked up a small number of times. Antigen unknown.

Sequenced material: CD4+ T cells from blood, cultured in vitro, taken about 7 months after SARS-CoV-2 vaccination. The chain has TRBV20-1 and TRBJ2-1, with a possible D match to TRBD1 (6 bases). The receptor comes from a human donor who had recovered from COVID-19. The CDR3 spells CSARGDTLYNEQFF. For the CDR3, the DNA is TGCAGTGCTAGAGGGGACACCCTTTACAATGAGCAGTTCTTC.